Here is one T cell receptor (beta chain) with its context. Antigen unknown. CDR1 SGDLS and CDR2 YYNGEE come from the germline V gene. The length of the CDR3 is 14 residues. V was cut by 7 bases and J by 8 bases, with 16 bases left in between. These data belong to a study of Graves' ophthalmopathy and Graves' hyperthyroidism. General study findings and limits: For separating ophthalmopathy from stable hyperthyroidism, a 13-signature model gave approximately 90% sensitivity and 65% to 82% specificity. In blood, most expanded thyroid clonotypes above 0.001 frequency were also detected.

The PBMCs had their origin in 10 ml of fresh peripheral blood. RNA transcripts were the template, and TCR beta CDR3 regions were amplified from them. An initial RT-PCR round employing HTBI primers preceded a second-round multiplex PCR. TCRdb processed the multiplex PCR reads anew with MiXCR; each CDR3 protein has one entry. The sample contains approximately 700,000 distinct CDR3 sequences, roughly 40% of which appear only once. The TCR was taken from an adult man with Graves' ophthalmopathy. The gene calls are TRBV9 and TRBJ1-6; possible D gene TRBD1, 5 bases. Input material: peripheral blood. CDR3 loop: CASSPRDGDSPLHF. Written as DNA, the CDR3 is TGTGCCAGCTCACCTCGGGACGGGGATTCACCCCTCCACTTT.